This TCR beta chain is drawn from a study of response to subunit inactivated influenza vaccine (dated by TCRdb to the late 2010s). Regarding the complete study: To follow how T cells responded to a trivalent subunit inactivated influenza vaccine, the researchers relied on deep quantitative profiling of the T cell receptor repertoire. Study-level results and caveats: According to the authors, only a limited number of new T cells may be recruited by each seasonal influenza vaccination.

Libraries were made using RT-PCR. Sequencing instrument: Illumina HiSeq 2500. The raw public reads went through TCRdb reprocessing: fastp at Q25, MiXCR clone calling, in-frame beta chains kept. All rows with the same CDR3 protein become a single entry with the most common DNA and genes. The sample table contains 530,000 or so distinct CDR3 sequences; only one count was recorded for 12% to 15% of them. The ten most abundant clones make up over 8.5% of the sample. The CDR3 numbers 16 residues from cysteine through phenylalanine. Only CDR3 DNA is held: 48 bases, read in frame from base 1. The junction carries 25 bases between V and J, which are trimmed by 7 bases and 7 bases respectively. From the germline V gene, CDR1 is MNHEY and CDR2 is SVGEGT. Only a few counts were recorded for this clonotype. Its antigen remains unidentified. No much larger clonotype is one base removed from it; base qualities were not supplied.

This TCR was sampled from a man aged 45-65 years who received an inactivated influenza vaccine. Donor details come from another sample of the same person, matched by shared clones. The V and J segments used are TRBV6-2 or TRBV6-3 and TRBJ2-5; the D gene is perhaps TRBD1 or TRBD2, as each covers 5 bases. The sequenced sample was PBMCs from blood, obtained 12 days after vaccination. At the DNA level, the sequence is TGTGCCAGCAATGCAAACCGGGACGCAGATTTTGGGACCCAGTACTTC. It encodes CASNANRDADFGTQYF.